Reported below is one T cell receptor beta chain. What it recognizes is unknown. MiXCR was run by TCRdb on the 5' RACE reads, yielding one entry per CDR3 protein. The table has around 1.7 million distinct CDR3 sequences, about 30% seen once. The CDR3 covers 14 residues. The V end lost 6 bases, the J end lost 3 bases, and 14 bases lay between the germline ends. The V gene's germline CDR1 is MNHEY and CDR2 SVGAGI. The data derive from a study of identical twins. The study, taken as a whole, reports: Invariant cells of the MAIT and iNKT types might have partly distorted the zero-insertion analyses. Conclusions came from cross-sectional statistical analysis, not from following the same donors. Among beta out-of-frame sequences, excess sharing between twins appeared weaker.

The V gene is TRBV6-5, the J gene TRBJ1-2, with D possibly TRBD1 on 6 matching bases. The specimen was cord blood. The clonotype comes from a newborn girl in good health. The CDR3 DNA sequence: TGTGCCAGCAGACTACAGGGTCTTGACTATGGCTACACCTTC. It is translated as CASRLQGLDYGYTF.